This T cell receptor (beta chain) derives from a study of PD-1 blockade in classical Hodgkin lymphoma. Findings and caveats of the study: Why repertoires differed is undefined; disease activity or prior therapy possibly contributed. When nivolumab was started under 1 year after ASCT, patients were excluded. The study found that TCR diversity rose significantly by C4D1 in CD4+ but not CD8+ cells.

Time point of the sample: cycle 4 day 1 (C4D1), after around six weeks of nivolumab. All patients relapsed after autologous stem cell transplantation, and brentuximab vedotin exposure varied. The CDR3 is 16 residues long. Trimming shortened V by 1 base and J by 5 bases, and 18 bases separated the two germline ends. Germline-derived CDR1 and CDR2 are SGHRS and YFSETQ. With respect to this clone: Its antigen remains unknown.

Sequencing used immunoSEQ multiplex PCR; TCRdb keeps in-frame clones, though not all of them. The table records over 15,000 clones, approximately 76% of them present only once. The TCR originated in a human donor with classical Hodgkin lymphoma. This specimen was peripheral blood mononuclear cells (PBMCs), taken before the fourth cycle of nivolumab. The chain carries TRBV5-1 and TRBJ2-5; D gene unclear. The CDR3 loop is CASSLIKPGLGETQYF. The CDR3 DNA reads as TGCGCCAGCAGCTTGATCAAGCCAGGCCTCGGGGAGACCCAGTACTTC.